This entry is about one T cell receptor (beta chain). Its antigen is not identified. J lost 5 bases, V lost 1 base, and 1 base had no gene match. This CDR3 has 14 amino acids. Germline V gene lookup returns CDR1 LGHDT and CDR2 YNNKEL (reference sequence). The data derive from a study of T cell responses to AZD1222 COVID-19 vaccine. Findings and limits, study-wide: The reported proportion of spike-specific TCRs targeting unmutated variant regions was nearly half. Repertoire samples came only from after the peak T cell response. The donor group comprised mostly white British people and more females; the analysis possibly underestimated clonal diversity.

Sequenced by immunoSEQ multiplex PCR; TCRdb stores in-frame clones only, minus some. The sample has fewer than 200,000 clones; around 89% are singletons. Doses given second, at about 4 or about 12 weeks, were pooled. The clonotype comes from an adult who received the AZD1222 COVID-19 vaccine. Sequenced material: peripheral blood, taken 28 days after the second AZD1222 dose. The chain combines TRBV3-1 (or the pseudogene TRBV3-2) with TRBJ2-2, with 7 bases that match TRBD2. Written as DNA, the CDR3 is TGTGCCAGCAGCCAAGGCGGGGGAACCGGGGAGCTGTTTTTT. This codes for CASSQGGGTGELFF.